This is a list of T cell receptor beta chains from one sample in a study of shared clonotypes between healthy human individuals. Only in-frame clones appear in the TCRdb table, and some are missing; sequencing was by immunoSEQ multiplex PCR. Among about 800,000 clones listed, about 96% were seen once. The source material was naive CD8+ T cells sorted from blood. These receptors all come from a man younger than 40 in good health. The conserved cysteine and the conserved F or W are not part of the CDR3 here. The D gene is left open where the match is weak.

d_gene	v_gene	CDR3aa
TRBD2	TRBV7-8	ASSLAPGTSGVSSYEQY
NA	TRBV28	ASSLSDAGETQY
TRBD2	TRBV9	ASSTGTSGPYEQY
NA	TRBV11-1	ASSLRRAGKTYGYT
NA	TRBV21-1	ASSKGSLRAKNIQY
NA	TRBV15	ATSRDRDPYEQY
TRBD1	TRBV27	ASSLSRGTSYEQY
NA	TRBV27	ASSPRYRVIFDEQY
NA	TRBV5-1	ASSSEQGQYEQY
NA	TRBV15	ATSRDLGTAGPQH
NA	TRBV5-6	ASREGSYEQY
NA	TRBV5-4	ASSLGDTMYEQY
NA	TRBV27	ASSPFGQSKKLF
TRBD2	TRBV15	ATSRGLAGAPGELF
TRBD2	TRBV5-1	ASSLAEPWTTDTQY
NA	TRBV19	ASSIKGLHYEQY
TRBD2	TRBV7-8	ASSRRLGLAAAEQY
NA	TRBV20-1	SALQLGEQY
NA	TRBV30	AWRDQGPGDGYT
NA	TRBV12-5	ASGLVETDTQY
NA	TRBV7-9	ASNLGRDSGANVLT
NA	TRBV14	ASSQVSRTYEQY
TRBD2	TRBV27	ASSPSPRLAGGPNEQY
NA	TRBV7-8	ASSPGTLSEQY
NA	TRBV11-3	ASSLDGGAGNTIY
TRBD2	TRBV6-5	ASSYGTSGVNEQF
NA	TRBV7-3	ASSRGGDTQY
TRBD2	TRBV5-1	ASSLGTSGSQIYEQY
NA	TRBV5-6	ASSLLPESSYNEQF
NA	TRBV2	ASNLGPPYQETQY
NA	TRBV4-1	ASSQKTGHTEAF
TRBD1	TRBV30	AWSVGFGDRGPTGELF
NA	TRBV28	ASSLVRGYEQY
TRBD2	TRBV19	ASSLMTSGFSYEQY
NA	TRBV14	ASSQGSDSGNTIY
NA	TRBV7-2	ASSLEWAGQETQY
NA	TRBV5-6	ASSSPPRSAYEQY
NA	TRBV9	ASSLDASSGNTIY
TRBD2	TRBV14	ASSQDDFLEGGWNTDTQY
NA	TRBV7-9	ASSGDWGGTDTQY
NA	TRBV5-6	ASSLYPATGDTQY
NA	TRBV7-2	ASSLRLPPYNEQF